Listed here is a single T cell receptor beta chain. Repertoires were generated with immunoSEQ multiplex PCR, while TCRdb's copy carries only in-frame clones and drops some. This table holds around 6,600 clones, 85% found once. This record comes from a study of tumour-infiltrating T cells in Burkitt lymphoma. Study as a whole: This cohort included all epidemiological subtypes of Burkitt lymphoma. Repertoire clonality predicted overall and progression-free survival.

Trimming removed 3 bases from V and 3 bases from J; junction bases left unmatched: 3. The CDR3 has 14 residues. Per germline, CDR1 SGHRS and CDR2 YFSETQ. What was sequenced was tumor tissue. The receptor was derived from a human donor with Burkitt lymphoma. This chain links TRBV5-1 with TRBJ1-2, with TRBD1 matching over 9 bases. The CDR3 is CASSWTGADYGYTF. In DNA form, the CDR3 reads TGCGCCAGCAGCTGGACAGGGGCGGACTATGGCTACACCTTC.